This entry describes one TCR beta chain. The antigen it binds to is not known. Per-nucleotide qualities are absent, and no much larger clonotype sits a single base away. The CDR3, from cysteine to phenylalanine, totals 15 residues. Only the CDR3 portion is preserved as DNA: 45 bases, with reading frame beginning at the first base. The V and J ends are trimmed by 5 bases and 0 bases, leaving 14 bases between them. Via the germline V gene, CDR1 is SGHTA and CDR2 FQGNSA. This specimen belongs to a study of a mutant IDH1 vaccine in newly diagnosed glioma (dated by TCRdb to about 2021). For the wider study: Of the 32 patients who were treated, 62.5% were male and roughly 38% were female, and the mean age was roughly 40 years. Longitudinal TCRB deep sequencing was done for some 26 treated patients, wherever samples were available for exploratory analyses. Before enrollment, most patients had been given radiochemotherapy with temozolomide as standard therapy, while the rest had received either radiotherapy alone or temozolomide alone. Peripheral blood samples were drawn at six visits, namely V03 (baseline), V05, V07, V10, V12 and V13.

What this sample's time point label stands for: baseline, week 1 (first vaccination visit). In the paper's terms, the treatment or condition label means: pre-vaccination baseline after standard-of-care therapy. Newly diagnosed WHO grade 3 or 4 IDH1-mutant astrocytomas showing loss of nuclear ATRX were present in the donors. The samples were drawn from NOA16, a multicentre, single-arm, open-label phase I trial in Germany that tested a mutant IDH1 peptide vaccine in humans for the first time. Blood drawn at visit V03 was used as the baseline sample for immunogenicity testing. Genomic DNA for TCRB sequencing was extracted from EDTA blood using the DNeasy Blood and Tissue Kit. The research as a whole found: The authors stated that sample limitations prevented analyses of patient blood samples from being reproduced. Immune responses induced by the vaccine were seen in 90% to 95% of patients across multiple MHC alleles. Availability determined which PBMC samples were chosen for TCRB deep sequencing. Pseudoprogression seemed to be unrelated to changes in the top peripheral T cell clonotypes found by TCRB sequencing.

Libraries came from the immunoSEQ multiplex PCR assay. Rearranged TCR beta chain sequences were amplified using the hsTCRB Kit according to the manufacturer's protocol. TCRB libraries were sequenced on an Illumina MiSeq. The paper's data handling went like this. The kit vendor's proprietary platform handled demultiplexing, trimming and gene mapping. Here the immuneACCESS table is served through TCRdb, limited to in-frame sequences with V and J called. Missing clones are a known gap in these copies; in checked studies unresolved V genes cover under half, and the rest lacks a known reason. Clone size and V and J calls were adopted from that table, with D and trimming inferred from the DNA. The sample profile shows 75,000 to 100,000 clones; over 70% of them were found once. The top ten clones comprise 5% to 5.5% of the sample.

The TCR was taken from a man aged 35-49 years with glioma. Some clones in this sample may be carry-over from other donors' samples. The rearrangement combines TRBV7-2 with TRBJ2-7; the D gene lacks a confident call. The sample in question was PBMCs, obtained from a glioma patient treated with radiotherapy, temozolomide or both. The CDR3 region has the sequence CASSENVLDSYEQYF. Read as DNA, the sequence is TGTGCCAGCAGCGAAAACGTATTGGACTCCTACGAGCAGTACTTC.